This T cell receptor beta chain was identified during a study of blood T cell repertoires in COVID-19. Across the study: Donors in the United States, Italy and Spain gave samples during acute or convalescent COVID-19. The cDNA or gDNA used as material had been derived from T cells, B-cell-depleted T cells, or PBMCs.

In the original analysis: How many nucleated cells were present was estimated from reference gene primer amplification. Sequencing used immunoSEQ multiplex PCR; TCRdb keeps in-frame clones, though not all of them. The DNA was the basis for D and trimming; V, J and clone size are from that table. This sample has 15,000 or so clones, with roughly 83% found just once. V lost 0 bases to trimming and J lost 7 bases, with 10 bases between them. Germline V lookup: CDR1 LGHDT, CDR2 YNNKEL (reference sequence). CDR3 length: 14 residues. Sequenced: peripheral blood. This receptor was identified in a man in his forties with active or convalescent COVID-19. The V call is TRBV3-1 (or the pseudogene TRBV3-2), the J call TRBJ1-5; possibly TRBD1 for D (5 bases). CDR3 region: CASSQDQGYQPQHF. The CDR3 nucleotides are TGTGCCAGCAGCCAAGATCAGGGATACCAGCCCCAGCATTTT.